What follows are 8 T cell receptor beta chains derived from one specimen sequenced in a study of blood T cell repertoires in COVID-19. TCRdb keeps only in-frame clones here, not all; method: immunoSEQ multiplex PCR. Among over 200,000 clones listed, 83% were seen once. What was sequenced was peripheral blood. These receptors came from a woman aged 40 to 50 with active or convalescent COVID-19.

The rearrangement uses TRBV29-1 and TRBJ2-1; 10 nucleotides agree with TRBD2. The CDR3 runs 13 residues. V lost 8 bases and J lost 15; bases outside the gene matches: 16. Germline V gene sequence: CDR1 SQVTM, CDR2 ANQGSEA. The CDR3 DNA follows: TGCAGCACCCTGGGACTAGCGCCTAGAGCGGTGTTCTTC. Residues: CSTLGLAPRAVFF.

The CDR3 is CASSQGTGLIYEQYF. For the CDR3, the DNA is TGCGCCAGCAGCCAGGGGACAGGGTTAATCTACGAGCAGTACTTC. The rearrangement uses TRBV4-1 and TRBJ2-7; 9 nucleotides agree with TRBD1. CDR3 size: 15 residues. Germline trimming cut 3 bases from V and 3 bases from J; bases unmatched to any gene: 6. Germline loops: CDR1 MGHRA, CDR2 YSYEKL.

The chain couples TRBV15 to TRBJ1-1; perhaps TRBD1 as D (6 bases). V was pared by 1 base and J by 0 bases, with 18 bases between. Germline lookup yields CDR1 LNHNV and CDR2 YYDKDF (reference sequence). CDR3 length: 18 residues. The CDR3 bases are TGTGCCACCAGCAGAGTTGGGAGTGGGGGCGGATTGAACACTGAAGCTTTCTTT. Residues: CATSRVGSGGGLNTEAFF. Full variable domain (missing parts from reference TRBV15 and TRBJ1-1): DAMVIQNPRYQVTQFGKPVTLSCSQTLNHNVMYWYQQKSSQAPKLLFHYYDKDFNNEADTPDNFQSRRPNTSFCFLDIRSPGLGDTAMYLCATSRVGSGGGLNTEAFFGQGTRLTVV.

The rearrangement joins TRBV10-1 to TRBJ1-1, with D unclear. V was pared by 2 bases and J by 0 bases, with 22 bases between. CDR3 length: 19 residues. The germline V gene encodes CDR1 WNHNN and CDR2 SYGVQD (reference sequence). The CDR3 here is CASSESGPSTSSMNTEAFF. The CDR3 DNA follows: TGCGCCAGCAGTGAGAGCGGACCGTCGACGAGTAGCATGAACACTGAAGCTTTCTTT.

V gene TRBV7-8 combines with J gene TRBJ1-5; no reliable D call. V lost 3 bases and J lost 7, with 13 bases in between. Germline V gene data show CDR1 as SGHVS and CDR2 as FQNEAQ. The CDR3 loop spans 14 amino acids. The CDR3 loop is CASSLAREGQPQHF. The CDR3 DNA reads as TGTGCCAGCAGCTTGGCGAGGGAAGGGCAGCCCCAGCATTTT.

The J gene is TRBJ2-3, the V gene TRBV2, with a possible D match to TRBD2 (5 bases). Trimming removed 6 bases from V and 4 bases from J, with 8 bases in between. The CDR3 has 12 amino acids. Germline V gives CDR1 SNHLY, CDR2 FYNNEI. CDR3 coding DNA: TGTGCCAGCAGACTAGGACCAGATACGCAGTATTTT. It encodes CASRLGPDTQYF.

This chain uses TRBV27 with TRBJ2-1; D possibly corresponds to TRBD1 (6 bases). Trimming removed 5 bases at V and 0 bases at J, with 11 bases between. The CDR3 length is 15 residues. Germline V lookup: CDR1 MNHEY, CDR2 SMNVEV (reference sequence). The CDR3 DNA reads TGTGCCAGCAGTCCCACAGGGAGCTCCTACAATGAGCAGTTCTTC. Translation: CASSPTGSSYNEQFF.

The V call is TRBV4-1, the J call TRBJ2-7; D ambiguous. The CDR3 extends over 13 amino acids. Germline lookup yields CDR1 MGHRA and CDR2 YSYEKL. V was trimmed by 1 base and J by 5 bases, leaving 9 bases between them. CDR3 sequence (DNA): TGCGCCAGCAGCCAAGGATTGGCGGACGAGCAGTACTTC. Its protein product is CASSQGLADEQYF.